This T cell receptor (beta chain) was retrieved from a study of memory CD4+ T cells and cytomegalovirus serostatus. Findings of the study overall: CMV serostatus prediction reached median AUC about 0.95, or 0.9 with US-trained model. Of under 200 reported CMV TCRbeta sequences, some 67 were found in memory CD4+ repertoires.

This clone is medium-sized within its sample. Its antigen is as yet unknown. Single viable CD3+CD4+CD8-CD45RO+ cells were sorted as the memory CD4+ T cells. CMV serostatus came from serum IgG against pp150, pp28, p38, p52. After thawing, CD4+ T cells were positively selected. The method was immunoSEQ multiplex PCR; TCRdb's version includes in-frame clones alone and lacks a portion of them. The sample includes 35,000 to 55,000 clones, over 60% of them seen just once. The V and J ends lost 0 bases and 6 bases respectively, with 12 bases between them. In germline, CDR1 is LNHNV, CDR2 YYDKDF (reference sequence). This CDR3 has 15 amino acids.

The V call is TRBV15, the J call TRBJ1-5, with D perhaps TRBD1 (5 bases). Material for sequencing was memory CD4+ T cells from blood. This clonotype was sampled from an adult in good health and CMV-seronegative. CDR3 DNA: TGTGCCACCAGCAGAGATGGAGGGGTGGGTCAGCCCCAGCATTTT. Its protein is CATSRDGGVGQPQHF.